The entry below describes one TCR beta chain. This sample was included in a study of identical twins. TCRdb re-derived calls from the 5' RACE reads in MiXCR, one entry per CDR3 protein. The repertoire holds 500,000 to 600,000 distinct CDR3 sequences, with under 25% as singletons. These data also featured in a second study, about T cells expressing NK-cell markers. From that second work: Each TCR beta repertoire originated in sorted T cells that were CD3+CD56+NKG2C+, CD3+CD56+NKG2C- or CD3+CD56-NKG2C+.

The receptor comes from a woman aged 18-35 years in good health. Sequences were obtained from CD4+ T cells sorted from blood.

DNA for the CDR3: TGTGCCAGCACCCTGACAGGGGCGAACACTGAAGCTTTCTTT. This codes for CASTLTGANTEAFF. This sequence joins TRBV12-3 or TRBV12-4 and TRBJ1-1; TRBD1 agrees at 8 bases. V lost 7 bases and J lost 1; bases outside the gene matches: 5. The CDR3 has 14 amino acids.